The 26 T cell receptor beta chains below were found in one sample sequenced in a study of blood T cell repertoires in COVID-19. Assay used: immunoSEQ multiplex PCR; TCRdb lists only in-frame clones, some missing. The sample consists of some 83,000 clones, approximately 87% of them appearing once. The source material was peripheral blood. Every receptor here comes from an older man in a cohort sampled during active COVID-19.

The chain joins TRBV9 to TRBJ1-2; 12 nucleotides line up with TRBD1. The V gene's germline CDR1 is SGDLS and CDR2 YYNGEE. The V gene end was trimmed by 0 bases and the J gene end by 8 bases; junction bases not matched to a gene: 5. The CDR3 is 15 amino acids. The CDR3: CASSVVGQGAFGYTF. The CDR3 nucleotides are TGTGCCAGCAGCGTAGTGGGACAGGGGGCTTTCGGCTACACCTTC.

J is TRBJ1-2 and V is TRBV5-6, with a possible D match to TRBD1 (5 bases). V was trimmed by 2 bases and J by 3 bases, leaving 14 bases between them. Germline V CDR1 and CDR2: SGHDT, YYEEEE. The CDR3 has 15 residues. The CDR3: CASSFIDRGDYGYTF. The DNA for the CDR3 is TGTGCCAGCAGCTTTATTGACAGAGGTGACTATGGCTACACCTTC.

This clone was recorded once. This chain links TRBV6-1 with TRBJ2-2; TRBD1 matches at 9 bases. This CDR3 spans 17 amino acids. Germline CDR1 is MNHNS and CDR2 is SASEGT. The trim removed 1 base at V and 3 bases at J, leaving 6 bases unmatched. The CDR3 loop reads CASSEVGQGLDTGELFF. The CDR3 nucleotides are TGTGCCAGCAGTGAAGTAGGACAGGGGCTAGACACCGGGGAGCTGTTTTTT.

The chain recombines TRBV12-3 or TRBV12-4 with TRBJ2-5, with D unresolved. V gave up 3 bases and J gave up 5 bases, with 10 bases separating them. The CDR3 totals 13 residues. The CDR3 loop is CASSFLSWETQYF. CDR3 bases: TGTGCCAGCAGTTTTTTGAGTTGGGAGACCCAGTACTTC.

In its sample, this clone was seen once. The genes are TRBV7-2 and TRBJ2-6, with D possibly TRBD2 on 5 matching bases. Trimming took off 1 base at V and 0 bases at J, with 16 bases between the two ends. The CDR3 has 19 residues. Germline assignment: CDR1 SGHTA and CDR2 FQGNSA. CDR3 amino acids: CASSLVGSAVTSGANVLTF. CDR3 nucleotides: TGTGCCAGCAGCTTAGTGGGCTCAGCGGTTACCTCTGGGGCCAACGTCCTGACTTTC.

This clone was counted once. The chain links TRBV5-1 to TRBJ2-1, with 9 nucleotides matching TRBD1. Looked up from germline, CDR1 is SGHRS and CDR2 is YFSETQ. The CDR3 has 13 residues. V lost 4 bases and J lost 5; bases outside the gene matches: 1. The CDR3 nucleotides are TGCGCCAGCAGCGACAGGGGGGACAATGAGCAGTTCTTC. This sequence encodes CASSDRGDNEQFF.

This clone was recorded only once. The V gene is TRBV5-1, the J gene TRBJ2-1; weak D call: TRBD1 (5 bases). The CDR3 has 16 amino acids. Germline V lookup: CDR1 SGHRS, CDR2 YFSETQ. V was shortened by 4 bases and J by 0 bases, with 14 bases between the two germline ends. The CDR3: CASSGQSEISYNEQFF. DNA for the CDR3: TGCGCCAGCAGCGGACAATCAGAAATCTCCTACAATGAGCAGTTCTTC.

The chain has TRBV7-9 and TRBJ1-1; TRBD1 is a possible D gene (6 bases). The CDR3 contains 14 residues. In germline, CDR1 is SEHNR, CDR2 FQNEAQ (reference sequence). Trimming cost V 0 bases and J 8 bases, with 13 bases left between them. The CDR3 loop is CASSLAGGLGEAFF. In DNA, the CDR3 is TGTGCCAGCAGCTTAGCAGGGGGTCTAGGAGAAGCTTTCTTT. Full variable domain (outside the CDR3, taken from reference TRBV7-9 and TRBJ1-1): DTGVSQNPRHKITKRGQNVTFRCDPISEHNRLYWYRQTLGQGPEFLTYFQNEAQLEKSRLLSDRFSAERPKGSFSTLEIQRTEQGDSAMYLCASSLAGGLGEAFFGQGTRLTVV.

The chain recombines TRBV5-1 with TRBJ1-3, with D possibly matching TRBD1 (6 bases). Germline CDR1 SGHRS, CDR2 YFSETQ. V was cut by 0 bases and J by 1 base, with 11 bases left in between. The CDR3 has 16 amino acids. The DNA of the CDR3 is TGCGCCAGCAGCTTGGGGGCGACAGGTTCTGGAAACACCATATATTTT. It encodes CASSLGATGSGNTIYF.

This clone has more than one count but fewer than ten. CDR3 amino acids: CASTYRNEKLFF. The DNA for the CDR3 is TGTGCCAGCACCTACAGAAACGAAAAACTGTTTTTT. The rearrangement joins TRBV2 to TRBJ1-4; D unclear. V lost 7 bases, J lost 8 bases, and 11 bases lay in between. CDR3 length equals 12 residues. CDR1 and CDR2 from the germline V gene are SNHLY and FYNNEI.

This clone was detected once. Germline is not matched at one junction end, which may reflect a read error. The chain carries TRBV5-4 and TRBJ2-5; 14 bases agree with TRBD2. Germline CDR1 SGHNT, CDR2 YYREEE (reference sequence). This CDR3 is 14 amino acids long. The CDR3 here is CAGRGTSGGETQYF. In DNA form, the CDR3 reads TGTGCCGGCAGGGGGACTAGCGGGGGCGAGACCCAGTACTTC.

The chain has TRBV18 and TRBJ2-7; TRBD1 agrees at 7 bases. Germline loops: CDR1 KGHSH, CDR2 LQKENI. With V trimmed by 4 bases and J by 6 bases, 6 bases remained unmatched. The CDR3 totals 13 residues. The CDR3 loop reads CASSRDREGEQYF. For the CDR3, the DNA is TGTGCCAGCTCACGCGACAGGGAAGGCGAGCAGTACTTC.

The rearrangement joins TRBV4-3 to TRBJ2-3, with 11 bases identical to TRBD2. V lost 1 base to trimming and J lost 4 bases; unmatched junction nucleotides: 7. Looked up from germline, CDR1 is LGHNA and CDR2 is YSLEER. This CDR3 is built from 17 residues. For the CDR3, the DNA is TGCGCCAGCAGCCAAGCTGGGGGTAGCGGGGGGGCAGATACGCAGTATTTT. As protein: CASSQAGGSGGADTQYF.

This chain links TRBV27 with TRBJ1-5; tentatively, D is TRBD1 (5 bases). The CDR3 spans 14 residues. V lost 6 bases, J lost 5 bases, and 14 bases lay in between. The germline gives CDR1 MNHEY, CDR2 SMNVEV (reference sequence). This chain's CDR3 is CASRPRQSYQPQHF. CDR3 DNA: TGTGCCAGCAGGCCCAGACAGAGTTATCAGCCCCAGCATTTT.

The chain recombines TRBV2 with TRBJ2-6; the match to TRBD1 covers 9 bases. With 6 bases clipped from V and 0 bases from J, the junction kept 12 bases outside the gene matches. This CDR3 spans 19 amino acids. Germline V lookup: CDR1 SNHLY, CDR2 FYNNEI. CDR3 nucleotide sequence: TGTGCCAGCAGGCCGATGATGGGGACAGGGTCCTCTGGGGCCAACGTCCTGACTTTC. This sequence encodes CASRPMMGTGSSGANVLTF.

The V gene is TRBV7-2, the J gene TRBJ1-1; D gene uncertain. Between the trimmed V and J ends, which lost 3 bases and 1 base, there was a span of 9 bases. The CDR3 covers 14 residues. CDR1 and CDR2 (germline): SGHTA, FQGNSA. The CDR3 region is CASSFTVPNTEAFF. The CDR3 coding sequence is TGTGCCAGCAGCTTTACAGTGCCGAACACTGAAGCTTTCTTT. Filled out from reference TRBV7-2 and TRBJ1-1, the complete variable domain reads GAGVSQSPSNKVTEKGKDVELRCDPISGHTALYWYRQSLGQGLEFLIYFQGNSAPDKSGLPSDRFSAERTGGSVSTLTIQRTQQEDSAVYLCASSFTVPNTEAFFGQGTRLTVV.

The sample holds a few counts of this clone. Other DNA sequences in this sample translate to the same CDR3. This chain links TRBV2 with TRBJ2-5; 12 bases match TRBD2. Germline values: CDR1 SNHLY, CDR2 FYNNEI. The trim removed 5 bases at V and 5 bases at J, leaving 3 bases unmatched. The CDR3 runs 14 residues. CDR3 DNA sequence: TGTGCCAGCAGTTCCGGACTAGCGGGGGAGACCCAGTACTTC. Translated, it gives CASSSGLAGETQYF.

The chain employs TRBV6-6 and TRBJ2-1, with D perhaps TRBD1 (7 bases). The germline V and J ends were trimmed by 6 bases and 4 bases, with 16 bases remaining between them. The CDR3 contains 15 residues. Germline V gives CDR1 MNHNY, CDR2 SVGAGI (reference sequence). This CDR3 reads CASSPRQGLYNEQFF. For the CDR3, the DNA is TGTGCCAGCAGCCCTAGACAGGGACTTTACAATGAGCAGTTCTTC.

The chain carries TRBV7-8 and TRBJ2-1; TRBD2 matches 8 bases. This CDR3 comprises 15 residues. Trimming took 5 bases from V and 1 from J; bases not matched to a gene: 4. CDR1 is SGHVS, CDR2 FQNEAQ, per germline. CDR3 bases: TGTGCCAGCAGCCCGGGGGGGAGTTCCTACAATGAGCAGTTCTTC. This sequence encodes CASSPGGSSYNEQFF.

V gene TRBV5-5 combines with J gene TRBJ2-2, with 7 bases identical to TRBD1. CDR3 length: 15 residues. Trimming at V came to 3 bases and at J to 1 base, leaving 3 bases not matched to a gene. Germline values: CDR1 SGHKS, CDR2 YYEKEE (reference sequence). The chain's CDR3 is CASSYRTGNTGELFF. CDR3 nucleotide sequence: TGTGCCAGCAGCTATCGGACAGGGAACACCGGGGAGCTGTTTTTT. Drawing the rest from reference TRBV5-5 and TRBJ2-2, the complete variable domain is DAGVTQSPTHLIKTRGQQVTLRCSPISGHKSVSWYQQVLGQGPQFIFQYYEKEERGRGNFPDRFSARQFPNYSSELNVNALLLGDSALYLCASSYRTGNTGELFFGEGSRLTVL.

The gene calls are TRBV19 and TRBJ2-7, with D perhaps TRBD2 (6 bases). V shed 5 bases and J shed 0 bases, with 14 bases lying between them. This CDR3 region has 15 residues. Germline CDR1 is LNHDA and CDR2 is SQIVND (reference sequence). This CDR3 reads CASSWASETSYEQYF. CDR3 coding DNA: TGTGCCAGTAGTTGGGCTAGCGAGACCTCCTACGAGCAGTACTTC.

This chain connects TRBV7-3 to TRBJ2-7, with D perhaps matching TRBD2 (5 bases). Trimming shortened V by 2 bases and J by 8 bases, and 19 bases separated the two germline ends. This CDR3 has 15 residues. Germline values: CDR1 SGHTA, CDR2 FQGTGA. DNA of the CDR3: TGTGCCAGCAGCTTAGGGTCAGGACTCTACGGCCAGCAGTACTTC. Its protein is CASSLGSGLYGQQYF. The full variable domain, completed using reference TRBV7-3 and TRBJ2-7, is GAGVSQTPSNKVTEKGKYVELRCDPISGHTALYWYRQSLGQGPEFLIYFQGTGAADDSGLPNDRFFAVRPEGSVSTLKIQRTERGDSAVYLCASSLGSGLYGQQYFGPGTRLTVT.

This sequence joins TRBV3-1 (or the pseudogene TRBV3-2) and TRBJ2-7, with D uncertain. This CDR3 contains 12 residues. V dropped 4 bases and J dropped 3 bases, with 7 bases sitting between them. CDR1 LGHDT and CDR2 YNNKEL come from the germline V gene (reference sequence). CDR3: CASSLTHYEQYF. The CDR3 nucleotides are TGTGCCAGCAGCCTTACACACTACGAGCAGTACTTC.

The V call is TRBV25-1, the J call TRBJ2-1, with 12 bases aligning to TRBD2. This CDR3 is 16 amino acids long. Germline values: CDR1 MGHDK, CDR2 SYGVNS. V lost 3 bases to trimming and J lost 7 bases; unmatched junction nucleotides: 7. CDR3 amino acids: CASSESSGGARNEQFF. CDR3 DNA: TGTGCCAGCAGTGAGTCTAGCGGGGGGGCGAGAAATGAGCAGTTCTTC.

The gene calls are TRBV18 and TRBJ2-5, with TRBD2 identical over 9 bases. This CDR3 has 17 amino acids. J lost 0 bases, V lost 1 base, and 6 bases had no gene match. CDR1 is KGHSH and CDR2 is LQKENI in the germline V gene. In nucleotides, the CDR3 is TGTGCCAGCTCACCACGATCTAGCGGGGATTACCAAGAGACCCAGTACTTC. Translating it yields CASSPRSSGDYQETQYF.

The chain employs TRBV29-1 and TRBJ1-2; TRBD1 matches 9 bases. The J segment lost 3 bases and the V segment lost 0 bases, leaving 5 bases of the junction unmatched. There are 15 residues in the CDR3. The germline gives CDR1 SQVTM, CDR2 ANQGSEA. The CDR3 here is CSVEDRTGDDYGYTF. CDR3 sequence (DNA): TGCAGCGTTGAAGACCGGACAGGGGATGACTATGGCTACACCTTC.